These 11 T cell receptor beta chains share one sample of origin, sequenced in a study of blood T cell repertoires in COVID-19. The repertoire was sequenced with immunoSEQ multiplex PCR; TCRdb's copy has only in-frame clones and lacks some. The sample lists some 220,000 clones; roughly 80% were seen once. The specimen was PBMCs or T cells enriched from blood (not recorded which). The receptors were gathered from a woman in her 40s with acute COVID-19.

This clone has a single count. This chain connects TRBV7-9 to TRBJ1-4, with D uncertain. The germline V gene encodes CDR1 SEHNR and CDR2 FQNEAQ (reference sequence). This CDR3 comprises 15 residues. V was pared by 1 base and J by 2 bases, with 8 bases between. This CDR3 is CASSLGGSTNEKLFF. DNA for the CDR3: TGTGCCAGCAGCTTAGGAGGGTCGACTAATGAAAAACTGTTTTTT.

The J gene is TRBJ1-3, the V gene TRBV27, with 7 bases aligning to TRBD1. The germline CDR1 and CDR2 sequences are MNHEY and SMNVEV (reference sequence). The CDR3 covers 16 residues. Trimming cost V 6 bases and J 4 bases; bases outside gene matches: 12. CDR3 sequence reads: CASSLTGTARGNTIYF. The CDR3 region has the DNA TGTGCCAGCAGCCTCACAGGGACAGCGAGAGGAAACACCATATATTTT.

The chain carries TRBV18 and TRBJ1-6; 9 nucleotides align to TRBD1. This CDR3 has 16 amino acids. The germline V gene encodes CDR1 KGHSH and CDR2 LQKENI. V trimming: 1 base; J trimming: 11 bases; junction bases outside the gene matches: 9. For the CDR3, the DNA is TGTGCCAGCTCACCACTCGACGGGACAGGGATGACACCCCTCCACTTT. This sequence encodes CASSPLDGTGMTPLHF.

This sequence joins TRBV19 and TRBJ1-1, with 8 positions matching TRBD1. Germline assignment: CDR1 LNHDA and CDR2 SQIVND (reference sequence). With V trimmed by 6 bases and J by 3 bases, 6 bases remained unmatched. The CDR3 consists of 14 residues. This chain's CDR3 is CASSLQGVYTEAFF. The CDR3 bases are TGTGCCAGTAGCTTACAGGGGGTTTACACTGAAGCTTTCTTT. Full variable domain (missing parts from reference TRBV19 and TRBJ1-1): DGGITQSPKYLFRKEGQNVTLSCEQNLNHDAMYWYRQDPGQGLRLIYYSQIVNDFQKGDIAEGYSVSREKKESFPLTVTSAQKNPTAFYLCASSLQGVYTEAFFGQGTRLTVV.

In its sample, this clone was seen a few times. V usage is TRBV9 and J usage is TRBJ2-1; TRBD2 agrees at 11 bases. This CDR3 region has 15 residues. The germline CDR1 and CDR2 sequences are SGDLS and YYNGEE. V gave up 6 bases and J gave up 9 bases; unmatched junction bases: 11. The chain's CDR3 is CASTQGTSGRSEQFF. The CDR3 DNA follows: TGTGCCAGCACCCAGGGGACTAGCGGAAGGAGTGAGCAGTTCTTC.

The V and J genes are TRBV2 and TRBJ2-7, with D tentatively TRBD1 (5 bases). CDR3 length: 12 amino acids. The V end was cut by 6 bases, the J end by 2 bases, with 8 bases between. From germline, CDR1 is SNHLY and CDR2 FYNNEI. Here the CDR3 reads CASRDTTYEQYF. The DNA for the CDR3 is TGTGCCAGCAGGGACACCACCTACGAGCAGTACTTC.

The J gene is TRBJ1-2, the V gene TRBV9; D may be TRBD1 (5 bases). The CDR3 extends over 16 amino acids. The ends were cut back, 0 bases at V and 0 bases at J, with 12 bases in the middle. Germline CDR1 is SGDLS and CDR2 is YYNGEE. CDR3 in amino acids: CASSVAGGRPNYGYTF. The CDR3 DNA follows: TGTGCCAGCAGCGTAGCCGGGGGTAGGCCTAACTATGGCTACACCTTC.

V and J are TRBV6-5 and TRBJ1-6; 7 bases match TRBD1. The CDR3 runs 15 residues. Germline V CDR1 and CDR2: MNHEY, SVGAGI. The J segment lost 7 bases and the V segment lost 4 bases, leaving 7 bases of the junction unmatched. DNA of the CDR3: TGTGCCAGCAGTTTCGACAGGGATCGGAATTCACCCCTCCACTTT. It translates to CASSFDRDRNSPLHF.

This clone has more than one count but fewer than ten. The CDR3 is CASSLGQNYGYTF. The CDR3 DNA is TGTGCCAGCAGTTTAGGGCAGAACTATGGCTACACCTTC. This sequence joins TRBV12-3 or TRBV12-4 and TRBJ1-2; D uncertain. With 1 base removed from V and 2 bases from J, the gap between germline ends came to 5 bases. The CDR3 totals 13 residues.

This rearrangement joins TRBV28 to TRBJ1-1, with 7 nucleotides matching TRBD1. V lost 8 bases and J lost 4; bases outside the gene matches: 10. Germline lookup yields CDR1 MDHEN and CDR2 SYDVKM. The CDR3 spans 14 residues. CDR3 sequence: CASGRARGPTEAFF. CDR3 nucleotides: TGTGCCAGCGGTAGGGCGAGGGGGCCCACTGAAGCTTTCTTT.

The chain joins TRBV28 to TRBJ1-1; D is possibly TRBD1 (5 bases). With 3 bases removed from V and 0 bases from J, the gap between germline ends came to 14 bases. Germline V gene data show CDR1 as MDHEN and CDR2 as SYDVKM. The CDR3 has 16 amino acids. CDR3 protein: CASSFSFLTVNTEAFF. Here the CDR3 DNA reads TGTGCCAGCAGTTTTTCCTTTCTGACAGTGAACACTGAAGCTTTCTTT.